One and the same sample provided the 27 T cell receptor beta chains below, sequenced in a study of T cell changes during pregnancy in multiple sclerosis. Clones were sequenced by immunoSEQ multiplex PCR, and TCRdb holds only the in-frame ones, with some missing. Of 25,000 to 35,000 clones in the sample, about nine tenths were seen once. The sample in question was CD8+ T cells from peripheral blood mononuclear cells, obtained in the second trimester of pregnancy. The source of these receptors is a female donor with multiple sclerosis, enrolled in a pregnancy study.

This chain uses TRBV5-1 with TRBJ2-6; 13 bases are a match to TRBD2. Losses at the gene ends were 2 bases for V and 2 bases for J; bases not matched to a gene: 1. The germline V gene encodes CDR1 SGHRS and CDR2 YFSETQ. CDR3 length equals 17 residues. CDR3 residues: CASSLLAGGPGANVLTF. CDR3 in DNA: TGCGCCAGCAGCTTACTAGCGGGAGGGCCTGGGGCCAACGTCCTGACTTTC.

The V gene is TRBV4-3, the J gene TRBJ2-3; 10 bases line up with TRBD2. With 1 base clipped from V and 4 bases from J, the junction kept 14 bases outside the gene matches. Looked up from germline, CDR1 is LGHNA and CDR2 is YSLEER. This CDR3 contains 19 residues. For the CDR3, the DNA is TGCGCCAGCAGCCAAGCGCCGCTAGCGGGAGTTGCCCTGGCAGATACGCAGTATTTT. Amino acid sequence: CASSQAPLAGVALADTQYF.

The CDR3: CASLDYEQYF. Here the CDR3 DNA reads TGTGCCAGCCTAGACTACGAGCAGTACTTC. This sequence joins TRBV27 and TRBJ2-7; D unresolved. Germline lookup yields CDR1 MNHEY and CDR2 SMNVEV (reference sequence). The CDR3 consists of 10 residues. V was shortened by 8 bases and J by 3 bases, with 5 bases between the two germline ends.

The chain couples TRBV5-1 to TRBJ2-3; no reliable D call. With 2 bases removed from V and 0 bases from J, the gap between germline ends came to 7 bases. CDR3 length: 14 amino acids. The germline V gene encodes CDR1 SGHRS and CDR2 YFSETQ. Here the CDR3 reads CASSFKQSTDTQYF. The CDR3 DNA follows: TGCGCCAGCAGCTTTAAACAGAGCACAGATACGCAGTATTTT.

This clone turned up a few times. The chain is built from TRBV5-4 and TRBJ1-1; D is undetermined. Trimming stripped 0 bases from V and 4 bases from J, with 10 bases between. Per the germline V gene, CDR1 is SGHNT and CDR2 is YYREEE (reference sequence). The CDR3 is 14 amino acids. Here the CDR3 reads CASSLGESITEAFF. CDR3 coding DNA: TGTGCCAGCAGCTTGGGTGAAAGCATCACTGAAGCTTTCTTT. The whole variable domain, remainder taken from reference TRBV5-4 and TRBJ1-1, is ETGVTQSPTHLIKTRGQQVTLRCSSQSGHNTVSWYQQALGQGPQFIFQYYREEENGRGNFPPRFSGLQFPNYSSELNVNALELDDSALYLCASSLGESITEAFFGQGTRLTVV.

V usage is TRBV7-3 and J usage is TRBJ2-3; 8 nucleotides match TRBD2. From germline, CDR1 is SGHTA and CDR2 FQGTGA. CDR3 length: 14 residues. V lost 4 bases and J lost 6; bases outside the gene matches: 6. The CDR3 protein is CASSSSGLTDTQYF. The CDR3 coding sequence is TGTGCCAGCAGCTCTAGCGGGCTCACCGATACGCAGTATTTT. Looking up the rest from reference TRBV7-3 and TRBJ2-3 gives the full variable domain: GAGVSQTPSNKVTEKGKYVELRCDPISGHTALYWYRQSLGQGPEFLIYFQGTGAADDSGLPNDRFFAVRPEGSVSTLKIQRTERGDSAVYLCASSSSGLTDTQYFGPGTRLTVL.

The V and J genes are TRBV6-4 and TRBJ2-3; 9 positions match TRBD2. After removal of 0 bases from V and 4 bases from J, the junction contained 5 bases not matched to a gene. CDR1 is MRHNA, CDR2 SNTAGT, per germline. This CDR3 region has 16 residues. DNA of the CDR3: TGTGCCAGCAGTGACTCTGTAGCGGGAGCCCCAGATACGCAGTATTTT. It codes for CASSDSVAGAPDTQYF.

This clone has only one observation. This chain joins TRBV10-3 and TRBJ1-2; maybe TRBD1 (6 bases). The CDR3 is 16 amino acids. Germline CDR1 reads ENHRY; CDR2 reads SYGVKD. Trimming shortened V by 2 bases and J by 1 base, and 14 bases separated the two germline ends. The CDR3 DNA follows: TGTGCCATCAGTGAGATGGCAGGGGAAGATAACTATGGCTACACCTTC. Translated, it gives CAISEMAGEDNYGYTF.

V gene TRBV27 combines with J gene TRBJ1-4; no reliable D call. The germline gives CDR1 MNHEY, CDR2 SMNVEV (reference sequence). This CDR3 region has 12 residues. V was cut by 8 bases and J by 1 base, with 5 bases left in between. CDR3 nucleotides: TGTGCCAGCTCCAGAACTAATGAAAAACTGTTTTTT. As protein: CASSRTNEKLFF.

CDR3 protein: CASSLLAQETQYF. The CDR3 coding sequence is TGTGCCAGCAGCTTACTAGCCCAAGAGACCCAGTACTTC. The chain joins TRBV7-3 to TRBJ2-5, with D maybe TRBD2 (5 bases). CDR1 and CDR2 (germline): SGHTA, FQGTGA. This CDR3 spans 13 amino acids. V was trimmed by 2 bases and J by 1 base, leaving 5 bases between them.

The sample holds one count of this clone. The chain employs TRBV29-1 and TRBJ2-7; D is possibly TRBD1 (5 bases). The CDR3 runs to 13 residues. V was cut by 0 bases and J by 4 bases, with 10 bases left in between. The germline gives CDR1 SQVTM, CDR2 ANQGSEA. CDR3 coding DNA: TGCAGCGTTGAAGATGATGACAGTTACGAGCAGTACTTC. This encodes CSVEDDDSYEQYF.

A note on this clone: Germline and junction disagree at one end, which may indicate a read error. The chain joins TRBV5-1 to TRBJ2-7, with D perhaps TRBD1 (5 bases). This CDR3 is built from 11 residues. CDR1 SGHRS and CDR2 YFSETQ come from the germline V gene. The CDR3 DNA sequence: TGCGCCAGCAGCCAGGGCCTAACCACTGCCTTC. It is translated as CASSQGLTTAF. Using reference TRBV5-1 and TRBJ2-7 for the parts outside the CDR3, the full variable domain is KAGVTQTPRYLIKTRGQQVTLSCSPISGHRSVSWYQQTPGQGLQFLFEYFSETQRNKGNFPGRFSGRQFSNSRSEMNVSTLELGDSALYLCASSQGLTTAFGPGTRLTVT.

A single count supports this clone. V usage is TRBV6-5 and J usage is TRBJ2-1, with TRBD1 identical over 7 bases. This CDR3 is 14 amino acids long. Germline-derived CDR1 and CDR2 are MNHEY and SVGAGI. The V gene end was trimmed by 5 bases and the J gene end by 6 bases; junction bases not matched to a gene: 7. The CDR3 region is CASSQGGGPNEQFF. In nucleotides, the CDR3 is TGTGCCAGCAGTCAAGGGGGCGGTCCCAATGAGCAGTTCTTC.

The chain employs TRBV9 and TRBJ1-2; possibly TRBD1 for D (6 bases). CDR1 and CDR2 (germline): SGDLS, YYNGEE. The CDR3 is 15 amino acids. V lost 3 bases, J lost 2 bases, and 14 bases lay in between. In DNA form, the CDR3 reads TGTGCCAGCAGCGAGACAGGCCAGGTGAACTATGGCTACACCTTC. This sequence encodes CASSETGQVNYGYTF.

This clone has just a few counts. The rearrangement links TRBV6-1 to TRBJ2-7; no definite D call. V was pared by 0 bases and J by 4 bases, with 7 bases between. Germline-derived CDR1 and CDR2 are MNHNS and SASEGT. This CDR3 comprises 13 residues. CDR3 nucleotide sequence: TGTGCCAGCAGTGAAGCGGTCACTTACGAGCAGTACTTC. This translates into CASSEAVTYEQYF.

The J gene is TRBJ2-7, the V gene TRBV27, with D possibly matching TRBD2 (6 bases). This CDR3 region has 11 residues. V lost 6 bases, J lost 5 bases, and 8 bases lay in between. Germline loops: CDR1 MNHEY, CDR2 SMNVEV (reference sequence). CDR3 sequence (DNA): TGTGCCAGCAGGGAGGGTAACGAGCAGTACTTC. It specifies CASREGNEQYF.

This clone has only a few counts. The identical CDR3 is also encoded by other nucleotide sequences in the sample. The chain employs TRBV6-4 and TRBJ2-3, with D perhaps matching TRBD2 (6 bases). Looked up from germline, CDR1 is MRHNA and CDR2 is SNTAGT. Trimming pared 0 bases from V and 2 bases from J, leaving 9 bases between. The CDR3 consists of 15 residues. CDR3 sequence reads: CASSDSAGSTDTQYF. In DNA form, the CDR3 reads TGTGCCAGCAGTGACTCGGCGGGATCCACAGATACGCAGTATTTT.

The CDR3 bases are TGTGCCAGCAGCGGTATCAGGGGGCATACAGGTCAGCCCCAGCATTTT. It encodes CASSGIRGHTGQPQHF. The rearrangement uses TRBV11-2 and TRBJ1-5; TRBD1 matches 8 bases. The germline V gene has CDR1 SGHAT and CDR2 FQNNGV. The CDR3 is 16 residues long. Unmatched junction bases numbered 12, after V lost 5 bases and J lost 6 bases.

V gene TRBV18 combines with J gene TRBJ1-4, with 12 positions matching TRBD1. V trimming: 5 bases; J trimming: 5 bases; junction bases outside the gene matches: 6. Germline V gene sequence: CDR1 KGHSH, CDR2 LQKENI. The CDR3 has 16 amino acids. In nucleotides, the CDR3 is TGTGCCAGCTCAGGGACAGGGGGCGGCCGAAATGAAAAACTGTTTTTT. Protein: CASSGTGGGRNEKLFF.

The CDR3 loop is CASSDRDRYNEQFF. The CDR3 DNA follows: TGTGCCAGTAGCGACCGGGACAGATACAATGAGCAGTTCTTC. V usage is TRBV19 and J usage is TRBJ2-1; 7 bases line up with TRBD1. V was pared by 6 bases and J by 4 bases, with 6 bases of the junction left unmatched. CDR3 length equals 14 residues. Looked up from germline, CDR1 is LNHDA and CDR2 is SQIVND (reference sequence).

DNA for the CDR3: TGCGCCAGCAGTGAGCTCCCACTAGCACAGTCCTACGAGCAGTACTTC. Translated: CASSELPLAQSYEQYF. The J gene is TRBJ2-7, the V gene TRBV10-1, with D possibly TRBD2 on 6 matching bases. The CDR3 is 16 amino acids. V lost 2 bases, J lost 1 base, and 15 bases lay in between. The germline V gene has CDR1 WNHNN and CDR2 SYGVQD (reference sequence).

The V and J genes are TRBV6-4 and TRBJ2-1; the D is unclear. CDR1 is MRHNA and CDR2 is SNTAGT in the germline V gene. The CDR3 has 12 residues. The V end lost 6 bases, the J end lost 9 bases, and 12 bases lay between the germline ends. CDR3 loop: CASRDLTGEQFF. The CDR3 region has the DNA TGTGCCAGCAGAGACCTTACTGGTGAGCAGTTCTTC.

V and J are TRBV4-1 and TRBJ2-7, with D possibly being TRBD2 (5 bases). This CDR3 is built from 15 residues. The V gene lost 1 base and the J gene lost 1 base, with 11 bases spanning the gap. Per germline, CDR1 MGHRA and CDR2 YSYEKL. CDR3 DNA sequence: TGCGCCAGCAGCCAAGCTGCGGCGGGTTCCTACGAGCAGTACTTC. Protein sequence: CASSQAAAGSYEQYF.

At least ten counts were recorded for this clone. The chain has TRBV9 and TRBJ2-1, with 7 positions matching TRBD2. Per germline, CDR1 SGDLS and CDR2 YYNGEE. Trimming cost V 5 bases and J 7 bases; bases outside gene matches: 9. This CDR3 spans 14 amino acids. The CDR3 DNA follows: TGTGCCAGCAGTACCGGGAGGCGGAGGAATGAGCAGTTCTTC. Amino acids: CASSTGRRRNEQFF.

The chain employs TRBV5-1 and TRBJ2-7; D call uncertain. V lost 4 bases and J lost 2, with 10 bases in between. The CDR3 loop spans 13 amino acids. The germline gives CDR1 SGHRS, CDR2 YFSETQ. The CDR3 loop reads CASSPRFPYEQYF. In DNA form, the CDR3 reads TGCGCCAGCAGCCCCCGGTTTCCCTACGAGCAGTACTTC.

V is TRBV5-6 and J is TRBJ2-1; 14 bases are a match to TRBD2. Germline V gene sequence: CDR1 SGHDT, CDR2 YYEEEE. The V and J ends lost 5 bases and 6 bases, in that order; junction bases with no gene match: 4. The CDR3 extends over 15 amino acids. CDR3 amino acids: CASSSGTSGSNEQFF. As DNA, the CDR3 is TGTGCCAGCAGTTCCGGGACTAGCGGGAGCAATGAGCAGTTCTTC.

This chain joins TRBV4-3 and TRBJ1-1; D remains unclear. Germline V gene sequence: CDR1 LGHNA, CDR2 YSLEER. V was clipped by 0 bases and J by 1 base, with 9 bases between them. The CDR3 length is 15 residues. This CDR3 reads CASSQDVAQNTEAFF. DNA for the CDR3: TGCGCCAGCAGCCAAGATGTTGCACAGAACACTGAAGCTTTCTTT.